Presented here are 20 T cell receptor beta chains from one specimen sequenced in a study of response to subunit inactivated influenza vaccine. TCRdb processed the RT-PCR reads anew with MiXCR; each CDR3 protein has one entry. Here the sample spans approximately 230,000 distinct CDR3 sequences, 12% being singletons. Sequencing was performed on non-naive T cells sorted from PBMCs, taken around 14 days before vaccination. Receptors originate from a man in his fifties who received an inactivated influenza vaccine.

The genes are TRBV20-1 and TRBJ2-1; 9 bases are shared with TRBD2. Germline CDR1 reads DFQATT; CDR2 reads SNEGSKA (reference sequence). V was clipped by 1 base and J by 2 bases; unmatched bases: 6. The CDR3 is 16 residues long. The CDR3 sequence is CSARVRAGGAYNEQFF. The CDR3 DNA is TGCAGTGCTAGAGTGAGAGCGGGGGGCGCCTACAATGAGCAGTTCTTC.

V gene TRBV11-2 combines with J gene TRBJ1-4; perhaps TRBD1 as D (5 bases). Germline values: CDR1 SGHAT, CDR2 FQNNGV. The germline V and J ends were trimmed by 5 bases and 4 bases, with 14 bases remaining between them. The CDR3 covers 15 residues. CDR3 region: CASSPGSGFNEKLFF. The CDR3 coding sequence is TGTGCCAGCAGCCCAGGGTCAGGGTTTAATGAAAAACTGTTTTTT.

The chain couples TRBV5-1 to TRBJ2-1; 12 bases fit TRBD2. Trimming cost V 6 bases and J 0 bases; bases outside gene matches: 4. CDR1 is SGHRS, CDR2 YFSETQ, per germline. The CDR3 sequence is 16 residues long. The CDR3 bases are TGCGCCAGCACGGCTAGCGGGGGGGCCTCCTACAATGAGCAGTTCTTC. This sequence encodes CASTASGGASYNEQFF.

The rearrangement uses TRBV5-1 and TRBJ2-1, with 8 nucleotides matching TRBD2. Germline V gene data show CDR1 as SGHRS and CDR2 as YFSETQ. This CDR3 is built from 14 residues. Unmatched junction bases numbered 10, after V lost 4 bases and J lost 10 bases. DNA of the CDR3: TGCGCCAGCAGCCAAAGCGGGGGCCCTAGCGAGCAGTTCTTC. This translates into CASSQSGGPSEQFF.

The rearrangement uses TRBV7-8 and TRBJ2-7; perhaps TRBD2 as D (5 bases). CDR3 size: 13 residues. The V and J ends lost 5 bases and 7 bases respectively, with 15 bases between them. CDR1 and CDR2 from the germline V gene are SGHVS and FQNEAQ. The CDR3 protein is CASSQRVPVEQYF. The CDR3 DNA reads as TGTGCCAGCAGCCAGAGGGTGCCGGTTGAGCAGTACTTC. The whole variable domain, remainder taken from reference TRBV7-8 and TRBJ2-7, is GAGVSQSPRYKVAKRGQDVALRCDPISGHVSLFWYQQALGQGPEFLTYFQNEAQLDKSGLPSDRFFAERPEGSVSTLKIQRTQQEDSAVYLCASSQRVPVEQYFGPGTRLTVT.

This clonotype was found a few times. V is TRBV7-7 and J is TRBJ2-1; no firm D call. V was trimmed by 5 bases and J by 15 bases, leaving 20 bases between them. The CDR3 length is 13 residues. CDR1 is SSHAT, CDR2 FNYEAQ, per germline (reference sequence). This chain's CDR3 is CASSPTGPVGLFF. DNA for the CDR3: TGTGCCAGCAGCCCCACTGGACCCGTAGGTCTGTTCTTC. The full variable domain, with the rest looked up from reference TRBV7-7 and TRBJ2-1, is GAGVSQSPRYKVTKRGQDVTLRCDPISSHATLYWYQQALGQGPEFLTYFNYEAQPDKSGLPSDRFSAERPEGSISTLTIQRTEQRDSAMYRCASSPTGPVGLFFGPGTRLTVL.

This clonotype has just a few counts. V usage is TRBV5-4 and J usage is TRBJ2-2; 8 nucleotides align to TRBD1. V dropped 5 bases and J dropped 8; count of bases not matched to a gene: 8. Per germline, CDR1 SGHNT and CDR2 YYREEE (reference sequence). The CDR3 covers 14 residues. The chain's CDR3 is CASSRTGTGGELFF. CDR3 sequence (DNA): TGTGCCAGCAGTAGGACAGGGACGGGGGGGGAGCTGTTTTTT.

The CDR3 DNA sequence: TGTGCCAGCAGCTTGGGCCCGGTTGATCAGCCCCAGCATTTT. Translating it yields CASSLGPVDQPQHF. The chain recombines TRBV5-6 with TRBJ1-5, with D hard to call. The V gene's germline CDR1 is SGHDT and CDR2 YYEEEE. The CDR3 extends over 14 amino acids. V was cut by 0 bases and J by 5 bases, with 9 bases left in between.

In its sample, this clonotype was seen a few times. V and J are TRBV20-1 and TRBJ2-5; 9 nucleotides align to TRBD2. Looked up from germline, CDR1 is DFQATT and CDR2 is SNEGSKA (reference sequence). This CDR3 is built from 14 residues. V was pared by 6 bases and J by 2 bases, with 7 bases of the junction left unmatched. DNA of the CDR3: TGCAGTGCCCAAGCGGGGGGTAATCAAGAGACCCAGTACTTC. Its protein is CSAQAGGNQETQYF.

This sequence joins TRBV28 and TRBJ1-2; no firm D call. Trimming removed 5 bases from V and 1 base from J, with 11 bases in between. Germline loops: CDR1 MDHEN, CDR2 SYDVKM. There are 14 residues in the CDR3. In DNA form, the CDR3 reads TGTGCCAGCAGTCCGACGACTAGTAACTATGGCTACACCTTC. Translating it yields CASSPTTSNYGYTF.

This clonotype was seen many times. The V call is TRBV20-1, the J call TRBJ2-1; 11 nucleotides match TRBD2. V trimming: 5 bases; J trimming: 5 bases; junction bases outside the gene matches: 2. Per the germline V gene, CDR1 is DFQATT and CDR2 is SNEGSKA (reference sequence). The CDR3 spans 13 residues. The CDR3 region is CSAFSGRDNEQFF. The CDR3 DNA is TGCAGTGCTTTTAGCGGGAGGGACAATGAGCAGTTCTTC.

This clonotype was detected a few times. CDR3 bases: TGCAGCGTTGCCGTCAGACTAGCTTACGAGCAGTACTTC. This codes for CSVAVRLAYEQYF. This chain links TRBV29-1 with TRBJ2-7; the match to TRBD2 covers 7 bases. Unmatched junction bases numbered 7, after V lost 4 bases and J lost 4 bases. The CDR3 has 13 residues. From germline, CDR1 is SQVTM and CDR2 ANQGSEA.

The CDR3 loop reads CASSQAEGLAGSEQFF. The CDR3 DNA follows: TGCGCCAGCAGCCAAGCCGAGGGACTAGCGGGAAGTGAGCAGTTCTTC. The chain is built from TRBV4-1 and TRBJ2-1; 13 bases fit TRBD2. This CDR3 is 16 amino acids long. Germline-derived CDR1 and CDR2 are MGHRA and YSYEKL. The junction had 6 bases not matched to a gene; V was cut back by 1 base and J by 9 bases.

This clonotype was detected ten times or more. The CDR3 DNA sequence: TGTGCCAGCAGTGAGACTAGCGGTATTACCGGGGAGCTGTTTTTT. Its translation is CASSETSGITGELFF. The chain links TRBV6-1 to TRBJ2-2; 9 positions match TRBD2. The germline gives CDR1 MNHNS, CDR2 SASEGT. CDR3 size: 15 residues. V was pared by 3 bases and J by 5 bases, with 4 bases of the junction left unmatched.

This chain connects TRBV7-9 to TRBJ2-1; 9 bases map to TRBD1. J gave up 8 bases and V 7 bases, and 9 bases lay outside the gene matches. Germline V gene sequence: CDR1 SEHNR, CDR2 FQNEAQ (reference sequence). CDR3 length equals 14 residues. CDR3 region: CASTLPGQGDEQFF. CDR3 DNA sequence: TGTGCCAGCACCCTACCGGGACAGGGCGATGAGCAGTTCTTC. Variable domain in full (rest from reference TRBV7-9 and TRBJ2-1): DTGVSQNPRHKITKRGQNVTFRCDPISEHNRLYWYRQTLGQGPEFLTYFQNEAQLEKSRLLSDRFSAERPKGSFSTLEIQRTEQGDSAMYLCASTLPGQGDEQFFGPGTRLTVL.

This clonotype was picked up many times. The V gene is TRBV4-1, the J gene TRBJ2-7, with 12 bases matching TRBD1. The CDR3 length is 16 residues. Germline values: CDR1 MGHRA, CDR2 YSYEKL. V trimming: 4 bases; J trimming: 2 bases; junction bases outside the gene matches: 6. This CDR3 is CASSPGQGARAYEQYF. As DNA, the CDR3 is TGCGCCAGCAGCCCGGGACAGGGGGCGCGTGCCTACGAGCAGTACTTC.

The V call is TRBV20-1, the J call TRBJ1-5; no clear D. CDR1 is DFQATT and CDR2 is SNEGSKA in the germline V gene (reference sequence). There are 11 residues in the CDR3. Between the trimmed V and J ends, which lost 3 bases and 1 base, there was a span of 1 base. CDR3 sequence (DNA): TGCAGTGCTAGGAGCAATCAGCCCCAGCATTTT. This gives the protein CSARSNQPQHF.

This clonotype has at least ten counts. The rearrangement joins TRBV20-1 to TRBJ1-2; D unresolved. Germline CDR1 is DFQATT and CDR2 is SNEGSKA (reference sequence). V lost 0 bases to trimming and J lost 0 bases, with 11 bases between them. The CDR3 has 15 amino acids. The CDR3 region has the DNA TGCAGTGCTAGAGATCCCAGCCGAACTAACTATGGCTACACCTTC. As protein: CSARDPSRTNYGYTF.

The V gene is TRBV11-2, the J gene TRBJ2-6, with TRBD1 matching 9 bases. The CDR3 spans 18 residues. The germline V gene encodes CDR1 SGHAT and CDR2 FQNNGV. The trim removed 1 base at V and 0 bases at J, leaving 4 bases unmatched. The CDR3 DNA reads TGTGCCAGCAGCTTAGTTGGGACAGGGACCTCTGGGGCCAACGTCCTGACTTTC. Protein sequence: CASSLVGTGTSGANVLTF.

The chain has TRBV12-3 or TRBV12-4 and TRBJ1-1, with D unclear. This CDR3 is 14 amino acids long. The V gene lost 2 bases and the J gene lost 5 bases, with 12 bases spanning the gap. CDR3 in DNA: TGTGCCAGCAGTTTATTTATCAAAGGGACTGAAGCTTTCTTT. As protein: CASSLFIKGTEAFF.